The 18 T cell receptor beta chains below come from one sample, sequenced in a study of blood T cell repertoires in COVID-19. The protocol was immunoSEQ multiplex PCR, while the TCRdb copy is restricted to in-frame clones and leaves out a portion. The table includes about 370,000 clones, about 89% detected once. Sample: peripheral blood. Source of these receptors: a woman aged 25 to 45 with COVID-19, enrolled during active disease.

The rearrangement joins TRBV10-1 to TRBJ2-2; possible D gene TRBD1, 6 bases. There are 15 residues in the CDR3. Trimming pared 6 bases from V and 6 bases from J, leaving 17 bases between. Germline values: CDR1 WNHNN, CDR2 SYGVQD (reference sequence). As DNA, the CDR3 is TGCGCCAGCAGCGGTACAGGGAATCGCGCCGGGGAGCTGTTTTTT. Protein: CASSGTGNRAGELFF.

V usage is TRBV29-1 and J usage is TRBJ1-4; possibly TRBD1 for D (6 bases). V dropped 1 base and J dropped 8 bases, with 14 bases sitting between them. CDR3 length: 14 residues. Germline CDR1 SQVTM, CDR2 ANQGSEA. The CDR3 DNA is TGCAGCGTTGAAGGGGGTAGGGGGGGAGAAAAACTGTTTTTT. This encodes CSVEGGRGGEKLFF.

The V call is TRBV27, the J call TRBJ2-1; 9 nucleotides line up with TRBD1. Germline V lookup: CDR1 MNHEY, CDR2 SMNVEV (reference sequence). With V trimmed by 6 bases and J by 7 bases, 10 bases remained unmatched. This CDR3 contains 15 residues. CDR3 sequence (DNA): TGTGCCAGCAGCCCTACAGGGGGCGCGATAAATGAGCAGTTCTTC. Its protein is CASSPTGGAINEQFF.

V usage is TRBV27 and J usage is TRBJ2-1, with 8 bases aligning to TRBD1. V shed 6 bases, J shed 8 bases, and the junction held 15 bases outside the gene matches. The CDR3 has 16 residues. CDR1 and CDR2 from the germline V gene are MNHEY and SMNVEV (reference sequence). CDR3 residues: CASSLSDRELGDEQFF. The CDR3 DNA reads as TGTGCCAGCAGCCTGTCGGACAGGGAGTTAGGCGATGAGCAGTTCTTC.

The V and J genes are TRBV10-3 and TRBJ1-2; 7 bases fit TRBD1. The V gene's germline CDR1 is ENHRY and CDR2 SYGVKD. Trimming at V came to 10 bases and at J to 8 bases, leaving 13 bases not matched to a gene. The CDR3 runs 13 residues. CDR3 sequence (DNA): TGTGCCACCGAAAAAGACAGGGTCGAAGGCTACACCTTC. It encodes CATEKDRVEGYTF.

This sequence joins TRBV29-1 and TRBJ1-2, with D uncertain. Germline V gene data show CDR1 as SQVTM and CDR2 as ANQGSEA. There are 12 residues in the CDR3. Trimming removed 2 bases from V and 7 bases from J, with 11 bases in between. Written as DNA, the CDR3 is TGCAGCGTTGAAAGCTTTCCAACTGGCTACACCTTC. Translated, it gives CSVESFPTGYTF.

The rearrangement joins TRBV18 to TRBJ2-1; a weak D match, TRBD2 (6 bases). Trimming removed 6 bases from V and 15 bases from J, with 18 bases in between. The germline gives CDR1 KGHSH, CDR2 LQKENI. CDR3 length equals 12 residues. CDR3 loop: CASSKEGLVRFF. CDR3 coding DNA: TGTGCCAGCTCTAAGGAGGGGTTGGTTCGGTTCTTC.

The gene calls are TRBV30 and TRBJ1-1, with TRBD1 identical over 11 bases. The V gene end was trimmed by 5 bases and the J gene end by 11 bases; junction bases not matched to a gene: 10. The CDR3 is made up of 13 amino acids. Germline CDR1 GTSNPN, CDR2 SVGIG (reference sequence). For the CDR3, the DNA is TGTGCCTGGGTCAGGGACAGGGGGTCGGCTGCTTTCTTT. Its protein is CAWVRDRGSAAFF.

This chain uses TRBV6-5 with TRBJ1-2; a weak D match, TRBD1 (5 bases). Trimming pared 6 bases from V and 4 bases from J, leaving 15 bases between. Germline V lookup: CDR1 MNHEY, CDR2 SVGAGI. CDR3 length equals 14 residues. The DNA for the CDR3 is TGTGCCAGCAGCCGAGGACACGCGATCTATGGCTACACCTTC. Amino acids: CASSRGHAIYGYTF.

V gene TRBV7-9 combines with J gene TRBJ1-6, with D perhaps matching TRBD1 (5 bases). The CDR3 sequence is 14 residues long. V was clipped by 4 bases and J by 5 bases, with 9 bases between them. CDR1 is SEHNR, CDR2 FQNEAQ, per germline (reference sequence). This CDR3 is CASSSTVDNSPLHF. The DNA of the CDR3 is TGTGCCAGCAGCTCGACAGTAGATAATTCACCCCTCCACTTT.

J is TRBJ2-5 and V is TRBV5-4; tentatively, D is TRBD2 (5 bases). Deletions cut 5 bases from V and 5 bases from J, with 16 bases between. The CDR3 spans 14 residues. Germline-derived CDR1 and CDR2 are SGHNT and YYREEE (reference sequence). The CDR3, as DNA: TGTGCCAGCAGTTCTCCCAGCGGCGTGGAGACCCAGTACTTC. This translates into CASSSPSGVETQYF.

This chain uses TRBV2 with TRBJ2-1; TRBD2 matches at 7 bases. The length of the CDR3 is 20 residues. In germline, CDR1 is SNHLY, CDR2 FYNNEI. J lost 1 base, V lost 3 bases, and 18 bases had no gene match. This CDR3 is CASSDLWGGSPQGSYNEQFF. The CDR3, as DNA: TGTGCCAGCAGTGATCTGTGGGGCGGGAGTCCCCAAGGGTCCTACAATGAGCAGTTCTTC.

The rearrangement links TRBV2 to TRBJ2-4; a weak D match, TRBD2 (6 bases). There are 17 residues in the CDR3. Looked up from germline, CDR1 is SNHLY and CDR2 is FYNNEI. V was shortened by 5 bases and J by 1 base, with 18 bases between the two germline ends. CDR3 nucleotide sequence: TGTGCCAGCAGTTTATTGGGGGGTGTAGCGGCCAAAAACATTCAGTACTTC. Residues: CASSLLGGVAAKNIQYF.

In its sample, this clone was seen a few times. The chain combines TRBV30 with TRBJ1-1, with D uncertain. Germline lookup yields CDR1 GTSNPN and CDR2 SVGIG (reference sequence). There are 11 residues in the CDR3. The germline V and J ends were trimmed by 3 bases and 5 bases, with 7 bases remaining between them. CDR3 amino acids: CAWSGETEAFF. The CDR3 DNA is TGTGCCTGGAGCGGAGAAACTGAAGCTTTCTTT.

The V and J genes are TRBV6-5 and TRBJ2-2; no clear D. The V gene's germline CDR1 is MNHEY and CDR2 SVGAGI. Trimming took off 2 bases at V and 2 bases at J, with 12 bases between the two ends. The CDR3 has 16 residues. The CDR3 coding sequence is TGTGCCAGCAGTTACACCACACTATTCAACACCGGGGAGCTGTTTTTT. This encodes CASSYTTLFNTGELFF.

The CDR3 is CASSQDSRNNSPLHF. CDR3 coding DNA: TGCGCCAGCAGCCAAGATAGCCGCAATAATTCACCCCTCCACTTT. The chain combines TRBV4-1 with TRBJ1-6; D is uncertain. The germline gives CDR1 MGHRA, CDR2 YSYEKL. The CDR3 sequence is 15 residues long. V was clipped by 0 bases and J by 5 bases, with 8 bases between them.

The gene calls are TRBV3-1 (or the pseudogene TRBV3-2) and TRBJ2-1; D gene unclear. V lost 1 base and J 0 bases, leaving 7 bases between the germline ends. This CDR3 spans 15 amino acids. In germline, CDR1 is LGHDT, CDR2 YNNKEL (reference sequence). The CDR3, as DNA: TGTGCCAGCAGCCAAGTGGCGGCCTCCTACAATGAGCAGTTCTTC. This sequence encodes CASSQVAASYNEQFF.

This chain joins TRBV12-3 or TRBV12-4 and TRBJ2-7; D remains ambiguous. The ends were cut back, 0 bases at V and 5 bases at J, with 5 bases in the middle. The CDR3 totals 12 residues. CDR3 DNA: TGTGCCAGCAGTTTAGCGGTAGACGAGCAGTACTTC. As protein: CASSLAVDEQYF.